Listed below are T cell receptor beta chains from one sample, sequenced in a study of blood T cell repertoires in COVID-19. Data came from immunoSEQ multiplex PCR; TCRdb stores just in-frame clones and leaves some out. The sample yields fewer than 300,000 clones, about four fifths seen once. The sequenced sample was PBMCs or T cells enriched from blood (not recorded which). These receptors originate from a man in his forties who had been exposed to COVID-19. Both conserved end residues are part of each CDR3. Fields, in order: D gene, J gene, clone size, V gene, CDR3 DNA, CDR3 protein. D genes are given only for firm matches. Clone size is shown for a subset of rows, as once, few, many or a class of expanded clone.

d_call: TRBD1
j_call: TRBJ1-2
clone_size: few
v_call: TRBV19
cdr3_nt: TGTGCCAGCTATGAATTTGCAGGGGGCGGCGGCTACACCTTC
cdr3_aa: CASYEFAGGGGYTF

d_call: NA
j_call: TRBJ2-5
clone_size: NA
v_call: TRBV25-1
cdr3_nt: TGTGCCAGCTTAGGACACCTCCAAGAGACCCAGTACTTC
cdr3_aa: CASLGHLQETQYF

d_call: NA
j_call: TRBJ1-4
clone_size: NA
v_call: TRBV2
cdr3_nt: TGTGCCACGGAGCCCGGGGGGGGTAATGAAAAACTGTTTTTT
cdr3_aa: CATEPGGGNEKLFF

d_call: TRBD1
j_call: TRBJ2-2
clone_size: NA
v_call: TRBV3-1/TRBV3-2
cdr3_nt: TGTGCCAGCAGCCGGACAGGCGCCACCGGGGAGCTGTTTTTT
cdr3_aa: CASSRTGATGELFF

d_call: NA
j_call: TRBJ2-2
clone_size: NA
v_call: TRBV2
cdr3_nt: TGTGCCAGCAGAGTTCTAGCACCCGGGGAGCTGTTTTTT
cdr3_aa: CASRVLAPGELFF

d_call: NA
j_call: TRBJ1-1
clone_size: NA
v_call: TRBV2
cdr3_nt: TGTGCCAGCGGACAGAGGATGAACACTGAAGCTTTCTTT
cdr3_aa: CASGQRMNTEAFF

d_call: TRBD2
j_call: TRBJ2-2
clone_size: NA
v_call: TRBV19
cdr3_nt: TGTGCCAGTACCCCGACTAGCGCGGTACCAACCGGGGAGCTGTTTTTT
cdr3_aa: CASTPTSAVPTGELFF

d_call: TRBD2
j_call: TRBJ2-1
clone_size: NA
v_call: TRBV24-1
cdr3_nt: TGTGCCACCAGCGGGGAGGGCCACGGGGAGCAGTTCTTC
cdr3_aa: CATSGEGHGEQFF

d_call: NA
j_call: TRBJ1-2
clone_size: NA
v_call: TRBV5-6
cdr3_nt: TGTGCCAGCAGCTCGTCGGGGGTGGGCACCTTC
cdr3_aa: CASSSSGVGTF

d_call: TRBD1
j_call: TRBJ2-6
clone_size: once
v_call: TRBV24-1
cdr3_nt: TGTGCCACCAGTGATTTGCGGGACAGCTACTCTGGGGCCAACGTCCTGACTTTC
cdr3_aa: CATSDLRDSYSGANVLTF

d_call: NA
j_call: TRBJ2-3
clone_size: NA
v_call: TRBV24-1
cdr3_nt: TGTGCCACCAGTGATTCGGGTCCCCGTACAGATACGCAGTATTTT
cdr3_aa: CATSDSGPRTDTQYF

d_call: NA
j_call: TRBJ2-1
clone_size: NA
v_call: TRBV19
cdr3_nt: TGTGCCAGTAGTATTATGGGGCGACGGATTCGGGAGCAGTTCTTC
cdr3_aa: CASSIMGRRIREQFF

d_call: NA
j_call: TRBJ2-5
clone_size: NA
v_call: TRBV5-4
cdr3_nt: TGTGCCAGCAGTGTGGCCGGGGAGACCCAGTACTTC
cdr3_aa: CASSVAGETQYF

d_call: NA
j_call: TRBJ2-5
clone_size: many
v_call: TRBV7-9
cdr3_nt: TGTGCCAGCAGCTTATTATCCGCTAAGAGGGCCCAGTACTTC
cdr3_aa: CASSLLSAKRAQYF

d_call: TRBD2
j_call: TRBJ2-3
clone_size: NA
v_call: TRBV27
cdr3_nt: TGTGCCAGCACCCCAAGCGGGAGGACTACGCAGTATTTT
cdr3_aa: CASTPSGRTTQYF